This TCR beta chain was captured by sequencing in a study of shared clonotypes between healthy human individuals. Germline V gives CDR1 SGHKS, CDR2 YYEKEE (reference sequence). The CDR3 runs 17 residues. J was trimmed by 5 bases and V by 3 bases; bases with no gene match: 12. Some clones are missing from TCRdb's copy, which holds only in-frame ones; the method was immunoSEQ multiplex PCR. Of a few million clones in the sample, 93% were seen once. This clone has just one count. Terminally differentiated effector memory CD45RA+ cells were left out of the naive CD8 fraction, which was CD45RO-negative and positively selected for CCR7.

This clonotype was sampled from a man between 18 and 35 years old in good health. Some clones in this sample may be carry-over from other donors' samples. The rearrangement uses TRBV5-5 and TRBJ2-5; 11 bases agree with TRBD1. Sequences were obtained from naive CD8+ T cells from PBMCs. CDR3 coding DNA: TGTGCCAGCAGCTCCCCCGACCCGGACAGGGGGCGCGAGACCCAGTACTTC. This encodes CASSSPDPDRGRETQYF.